One and the same sample provided the 9 T cell receptor beta chains below, sequenced in a study of blood T cell repertoires in COVID-19. TCRdb keeps only in-frame clones here, not all; method: immunoSEQ multiplex PCR. The repertoire includes some 150,000 clones, 76% of them detected once, and 4% to 4.5% sits in the top ten. Sequenced material: peripheral blood. The source of these receptors is a man aged 55 to 69 with acute or convalescent COVID-19.

V and J are TRBV10-1 and TRBJ2-1; a possible D gene is TRBD1 (6 bases). CDR1 and CDR2 from the germline V gene are WNHNN and SYGVQD (reference sequence). The CDR3 has 13 amino acids. The V end lost 11 bases, the J end lost 8 bases, and 19 bases lay between the germline ends. The chain's CDR3 is CASQWRGGDEQFF. The CDR3 nucleotides read TGCGCCTCACAATGGAGAGGGGGAGATGAGCAGTTCTTC.

The rearrangement uses TRBV12-5 and TRBJ2-1; TRBD2 aligns across 10 bases. Germline V gives CDR1 LGHNT, CDR2 FRNRAP. The CDR3 spans 14 residues. V was pared by 5 bases and J by 8 bases, with 6 bases of the junction left unmatched. CDR3 DNA sequence: TGTGCTAGTGGTCTAGCGGGAGTCATTTATGAGCAGTTCTTC. As protein: CASGLAGVIYEQFF.

The V and J genes are TRBV28 and TRBJ1-5; 7 bases align to TRBD1. Germline loops: CDR1 MDHEN, CDR2 SYDVKM. This CDR3 is 16 amino acids long. V lost 7 bases and J lost 2; bases outside the gene matches: 11. Here the CDR3 reads CASTPSRQGRNQPQHF. The CDR3 nucleotides read TGTGCCAGCACCCCCTCGAGACAGGGCCGCAATCAGCCCCAGCATTTT.

The J gene is TRBJ2-5, the V gene TRBV10-3; the D gene is possibly TRBD2 (5 bases). The CDR3 has 13 amino acids. From germline, CDR1 is ENHRY and CDR2 SYGVKD. V gave up 10 bases and J gave up 1 base, with 13 bases separating them. CDR3 sequence: CATAPGFQETQYF. The CDR3 DNA follows: TGTGCCACCGCACCGGGGTTCCAAGAGACCCAGTACTTC.

This clone has just a few counts. The chain employs TRBV12-5 and TRBJ1-2; perhaps TRBD1 as D (6 bases). Trimming left V 3 bases short and J 3 bases short, with 11 bases between. Germline loops: CDR1 LGHNT, CDR2 FRNRAP. The length of the CDR3 is 14 residues. The CDR3 bases are TGTGCTAGTGGTTTAACAGGGCCGTACTATGGCTACACCTTC. This codes for CASGLTGPYYGYTF.

V is TRBV19 and J is TRBJ1-1, with TRBD1 identical over 8 bases. CDR3 size: 18 residues. Trimming cost V 1 base and J 0 bases; bases outside gene matches: 10. Germline assignment: CDR1 LNHDA and CDR2 SQIVND (reference sequence). The CDR3 protein is CASSIGRQGRWVNTEAFF. In nucleotides, the CDR3 is TGTGCCAGTAGTATAGGACGACAGGGGAGGTGGGTGAACACTGAAGCTTTCTTT.

CDR3 residues: CASSLNVNGDEKLFF. The DNA of the CDR3 is TGTGCCAGCAGCTTAAATGTGAATGGAGATGAAAAACTGTTTTTT. V is TRBV7-2 and J is TRBJ1-4; D is ambiguous. This CDR3 has 15 amino acids. Per germline, CDR1 SGHTA and CDR2 FQGNSA. V was trimmed by 2 bases and J by 6 bases, leaving 13 bases between them.

This rearrangement joins TRBV7-8 to TRBJ2-1, with 7 bases identical to TRBD2. This CDR3 comprises 13 residues. V was clipped by 5 bases and J by 10 bases; unmatched bases: 8. Germline lookup yields CDR1 SGHVS and CDR2 FQNEAQ. CDR3 DNA sequence: TGTGCCAGCAGCGCCCGACTAGCTTACGAGCAGTTCTTC. It specifies CASSARLAYEQFF.

This clone was recorded only once. The V call is TRBV15, the J call TRBJ2-7; 9 bases line up with TRBD1. Losses at the gene ends were 6 bases for V and 0 bases for J; bases not matched to a gene: 6. Germline V lookup: CDR1 LNHNV, CDR2 YYDKDF (reference sequence). The CDR3 is 15 residues long. The CDR3 coding sequence is TGTGCCACCAGTACGGACAGGGGATCCTCCTACGAGCAGTACTTC. Translated, it gives CATSTDRGSSYEQYF.